A selection of T cell receptor beta chains follows, all from one sample in a study of T cell responses to AZD1222 COVID-19 vaccine. The data were produced by immunoSEQ multiplex PCR, yet TCRdb's version contains in-frame clones alone and is incomplete. The sample lists under 95,000 clones; about nine tenths were seen once. This material consisted of peripheral blood, taken on day 0 of AZD1222 vaccination. These receptor sequences come from an adult in good health. Both conserved end residues are part of each CDR3. Fields, in order: D gene, clone size, V gene, J gene, CDR3 protein, CDR3 DNA. A D gene is named only where the DNA matches it firmly. A row's size may be missing; if present it is once, few, many or a size class.

d_call: TRBD2; clone_size: .; v_call: TRBV9; j_call: TRBJ2-2; cdr3_aa: CASSVGLAAGGELFF; cdr3_nt: TGTGCCAGCAGCGTCGGACTAGCCGCTGGCGGGGAGCTGTTTTTT
d_call: .; clone_size: few; v_call: TRBV25-1; j_call: TRBJ1-4; cdr3_aa: CASSAQEGDGEKLFF; cdr3_nt: TGTGCCAGCAGTGCCCAGGAGGGAGACGGCGAAAAACTGTTTTTT
d_call: .; clone_size: .; v_call: TRBV6-5; j_call: TRBJ1-2; cdr3_aa: CASSYDGSRPYGYTF; cdr3_nt: TGTGCCAGCAGTTACGATGGCAGTAGACCTTATGGCTACACCTTC
d_call: .; clone_size: .; v_call: TRBV4-2; j_call: TRBJ1-5; cdr3_aa: CASSRVGGNQPQHF; cdr3_nt: TGTGCCAGCAGCCGGGTCGGGGGCAATCAGCCCCAGCATTTT
d_call: TRBD2; clone_size: .; v_call: TRBV9; j_call: TRBJ2-3; cdr3_aa: CASSPERGGLDTQYF; cdr3_nt: TGTGCCAGCAGCCCCGAGCGCGGGGGGTTAGATACGCAGTATTTT
d_call: .; clone_size: .; v_call: TRBV20-1; j_call: TRBJ1-1; cdr3_aa: CSGQPNTEAFF; cdr3_nt: TGCAGTGGACAGCCGAACACTGAAGCTTTCTTT
d_call: TRBD1; clone_size: .; v_call: TRBV29-1; j_call: TRBJ1-1; cdr3_aa: CSVVGQAMVKAFF; cdr3_nt: TGCAGCGTAGTGGGACAGGCGATGGTAAAAGCTTTCTTT
d_call: .; clone_size: few; v_call: TRBV19; j_call: TRBJ1-5; cdr3_aa: CASSIDREQPQHF; cdr3_nt: TGTGCCAGTAGTATAGACAGGGAACAGCCCCAGCATTTT
d_call: .; clone_size: once; v_call: TRBV28; j_call: TRBJ2-5; cdr3_aa: CASSPSQETQYF; cdr3_nt: TGTGCCAGCAGCCCTTCTCAAGAGACCCAGTACTTC
d_call: .; clone_size: .; v_call: TRBV4-1; j_call: TRBJ2-7; cdr3_aa: CASSQDSGWEQYF; cdr3_nt: TGCGCCAGCAGCCAAGATTCGGGGTGGGAGCAGTACTTC
d_call: .; clone_size: .; v_call: TRBV2; j_call: TRBJ1-2; cdr3_aa: CASRTQGSYGYTF; cdr3_nt: TGTGCCAGCAGAACACAGGGTTCCTATGGCTACACCTTC
d_call: .; clone_size: .; v_call: TRBV15; j_call: TRBJ1-4; cdr3_aa: CATSRDYGGSEKLFF; cdr3_nt: TGTGCCACCAGCAGAGATTATGGAGGTTCTGAAAAACTGTTTTTT
d_call: .; clone_size: .; v_call: TRBV7-7; j_call: TRBJ2-1; cdr3_aa: CASSPTSGHEQFF; cdr3_nt: TGTGCTAGCAGCCCCACGTCCGGCCATGAGCAGTTCTTC
d_call: .; clone_size: .; v_call: TRBV11-1; j_call: TRBJ2-1; cdr3_aa: CASSLPNNEQFF; cdr3_nt: TGTGCCAGCAGCTTGCCAAATAATGAGCAGTTCTTC
d_call: .; clone_size: .; v_call: TRBV27; j_call: TRBJ2-7; cdr3_aa: CASSLDGSSYEQYF; cdr3_nt: TGTGCCAGCAGTTTAGACGGTTCCTCCTACGAGCAGTACTTC
d_call: .; clone_size: .; v_call: TRBV5-1; j_call: TRBJ2-5; cdr3_aa: CASSRGHSGQETQYF; cdr3_nt: TGCGCCAGCAGCAGGGGACATAGCGGACAAGAGACCCAGTACTTC
d_call: TRBD1; clone_size: .; v_call: TRBV5-1; j_call: TRBJ1-1; cdr3_aa: CASSVGQGAQAFF; cdr3_nt: TGCGCCAGCAGCGTGGGACAGGGGGCCCAAGCTTTCTTT
d_call: TRBD1; clone_size: .; v_call: TRBV18; j_call: TRBJ1-1; cdr3_aa: CASSPGTANPEAFF; cdr3_nt: TGTGCCAGCTCCCCTGGGACAGCGAACCCTGAAGCTTTCTTT
d_call: .; clone_size: .; v_call: TRBV5-1; j_call: TRBJ2-7; cdr3_aa: CASSGLHSYEQYF; cdr3_nt: TGCGCCAGCAGCGGACTTCACTCCTACGAGCAGTACTTC
d_call: .; clone_size: once; v_call: TRBV11-2; j_call: TRBJ2-7; cdr3_aa: CASSLDRFAYEQYF; cdr3_nt: TGTGCCAGCAGCTTAGACCGATTCGCCTACGAGCAGTACTTC
d_call: TRBD1; clone_size: .; v_call: TRBV27; j_call: TRBJ1-6; cdr3_aa: CASSRTGAGRSPLHF; cdr3_nt: TGTGCCAGCAGCCGGACAGGGGCAGGGAGGTCACCCCTCCACTTT
d_call: .; clone_size: .; v_call: TRBV5-4; j_call: TRBJ2-5; cdr3_aa: CASSSTPETQYF; cdr3_nt: TGTGCCAGCAGCTCAACCCCGGAGACCCAGTACTTC
d_call: .; clone_size: .; v_call: TRBV24-1; j_call: TRBJ1-1; cdr3_aa: CATSDSGRGNTEAFF; cdr3_nt: TGTGCCACCAGTGATTCGGGACGTGGGAACACTGAAGCTTTCTTT
d_call: TRBD2; clone_size: once; v_call: TRBV11-2; j_call: TRBJ2-7; cdr3_aa: CASSLRMTSGTYEQYF; cdr3_nt: TGTGCCAGCAGCTTGAGAATGACTAGCGGAACCTACGAGCAGTACTTC
d_call: TRBD1; clone_size: once; v_call: TRBV4-1; j_call: TRBJ1-5; cdr3_aa: CASSPSRDRSQPQHF; cdr3_nt: TGCGCCAGCAGCCCGTCCCGGGACAGGAGTCAGCCCCAGCATTTT
d_call: TRBD1; clone_size: .; v_call: TRBV7-2; j_call: TRBJ2-5; cdr3_aa: CASSGPTGRMTETQYF; cdr3_nt: TGTGCCAGCAGCGGACCGACAGGGCGTATGACTGAGACCCAGTACTTC
d_call: TRBD2; clone_size: .; v_call: TRBV29-1; j_call: TRBJ2-3; cdr3_aa: CSVLGERLAGPNTDTQYF; cdr3_nt: TGCAGCGTTCTAGGAGAGAGACTAGCGGGACCCAACACAGATACGCAGTATTTT
d_call: TRBD2; clone_size: .; v_call: TRBV10-2; j_call: TRBJ2-3; cdr3_aa: CASTESLGGGRGDTQYF; cdr3_nt: TGCGCCAGCACCGAGTCTCTGGGTGGCGGGAGGGGAGATACGCAGTATTTT
d_call: TRBD1; clone_size: .; v_call: TRBV28; j_call: TRBJ1-3; cdr3_aa: CASSRDSVNTIYF; cdr3_nt: TGTGCCAGCAGCCGGGACAGCGTAAACACCATATATTTT
d_call: TRBD1; clone_size: .; v_call: TRBV28; j_call: TRBJ1-4; cdr3_aa: CASKDRGRVVSNEKLFF; cdr3_nt: TGTGCCAGCAAGGACAGGGGGCGCGTCGTGTCTAATGAAAAACTGTTTTTT
d_call: TRBD1; clone_size: .; v_call: TRBV15; j_call: TRBJ1-4; cdr3_aa: CATSDRDRVGEKLFF; cdr3_nt: TGTGCCACCAGCGACCGGGACAGGGTTGGGGAAAAACTGTTTTTT
d_call: .; clone_size: .; v_call: TRBV2; j_call: TRBJ1-1; cdr3_aa: CASRQMEAFF; cdr3_nt: TGTGCCAGCAGACAGATGGAGGCTTTCTTT
d_call: .; clone_size: .; v_call: TRBV29-1; j_call: TRBJ2-1; cdr3_aa: CSVDTPGASYNEQFF; cdr3_nt: TGCAGCGTTGATACCCCTGGGGCTTCTTACAATGAGCAGTTCTTC
d_call: .; clone_size: .; v_call: TRBV9; j_call: TRBJ1-2; cdr3_aa: CASSPGDLPRDGYTF; cdr3_nt: TGTGCCAGCAGCCCCGGAGACCTCCCTCGGGATGGCTACACCTTC
d_call: TRBD2; clone_size: .; v_call: TRBV3-1/TRBV3-2; j_call: TRBJ2-1; cdr3_aa: CASSQTLLAGGVSEQFF; cdr3_nt: TGTGCCAGCAGCCAAACCCTCCTAGCGGGAGGGGTTAGTGAGCAGTTCTTC
d_call: .; clone_size: .; v_call: TRBV11-3; j_call: TRBJ1-1; cdr3_aa: CASSTGQPNTEAFF; cdr3_nt: TGTGCCAGCAGCACCGGACAGCCGAACACTGAAGCTTTCTTT
d_call: .; clone_size: .; v_call: TRBV7-3; j_call: TRBJ2-3; cdr3_aa: CASSSSGDTQYF; cdr3_nt: TGTGCCAGCAGCTCCTCGGGTGATACGCAGTATTTT
d_call: TRBD1; clone_size: few; v_call: TRBV28; j_call: TRBJ2-2; cdr3_aa: CASSRADRDTGELFF; cdr3_nt: TGTGCCAGCAGCCGCGCGGACAGGGACACCGGGGAGCTGTTTTTT
d_call: TRBD1; clone_size: .; v_call: TRBV6-5; j_call: TRBJ1-6; cdr3_aa: CASSYRTGLGTPLHF; cdr3_nt: TGTGCCAGCAGTTACCGGACAGGTCTTGGGACACCCCTCCACTTT
d_call: .; clone_size: .; v_call: TRBV5-6; j_call: TRBJ1-1; cdr3_aa: CASTPHPVGTEAFF; cdr3_nt: TGTGCCAGCACCCCACACCCAGTAGGCACTGAAGCTTTCTTT
d_call: .; clone_size: .; v_call: TRBV6-1; j_call: TRBJ1-4; cdr3_aa: CASSETTVYFEKLFF; cdr3_nt: TGTGCCAGCAGTGAAACAACTGTGTACTTTGAAAAACTGTTTTTT
d_call: .; clone_size: few; v_call: TRBV7-6; j_call: TRBJ2-2; cdr3_aa: CASSLTESGTGELFF; cdr3_nt: TGTGCCAGCAGCTTGACTGAATCGGGCACCGGGGAGCTGTTTTTT
d_call: .; clone_size: .; v_call: TRBV7-2; j_call: TRBJ1-3; cdr3_aa: CASSPQGLLNTIYF; cdr3_nt: TGTGCCAGCAGCCCCCAGGGTCTCTTGAACACCATATATTTT
d_call: .; clone_size: .; v_call: TRBV5-1; j_call: TRBJ2-5; cdr3_aa: CASSALTLQETQYF; cdr3_nt: TGCGCCAGCAGCGCGTTGACTTTACAAGAGACCCAGTACTTC
d_call: TRBD2; clone_size: .; v_call: TRBV7-3; j_call: TRBJ2-1; cdr3_aa: CASSETSGRDIEQFF; cdr3_nt: TGTGCCAGCAGCGAGACTAGCGGGAGGGATATTGAGCAGTTCTTC
d_call: TRBD2; clone_size: .; v_call: TRBV18; j_call: TRBJ2-1; cdr3_aa: CASSLLAGGPGNEQFF; cdr3_nt: TGTGCCAGCTCACTCCTAGCGGGAGGGCCTGGCAATGAGCAGTTCTTC
d_call: .; clone_size: .; v_call: TRBV7-9; j_call: TRBJ1-2; cdr3_aa: CASSETGNTNYGYTF; cdr3_nt: TGTGCCAGCAGCGAGACAGGAAATACTAACTATGGCTACACCTTC
d_call: .; clone_size: .; v_call: TRBV4-1; j_call: TRBJ2-5; cdr3_aa: CASSQGWQGETQYF; cdr3_nt: TGCGCCAGCAGCCAAGGGTGGCAGGGAGAGACCCAGTACTTC
d_call: TRBD1; clone_size: .; v_call: TRBV19; j_call: TRBJ2-7; cdr3_aa: CARSDRGRVEQYF; cdr3_nt: TGTGCCAGGTCGGACAGGGGGCGGGTCGAGCAGTACTTC
d_call: .; clone_size: .; v_call: TRBV13; j_call: TRBJ2-2; cdr3_aa: CASSLGPQLPNTGELFF; cdr3_nt: TGTGCCAGCAGCTTGGGACCACAACTTCCGAACACCGGGGAGCTGTTTTTT
d_call: TRBD1; clone_size: .; v_call: TRBV4-1; j_call: TRBJ2-7; cdr3_aa: CASSQVGTGPYEQYF; cdr3_nt: TGCGCCAGCAGCCAAGTGGGGACAGGGCCCTACGAGCAGTACTTC
d_call: TRBD2; clone_size: .; v_call: TRBV28; j_call: TRBJ2-1; cdr3_aa: CASGTSGHNEQFF; cdr3_nt: TGTGCCAGTGGGACTAGCGGGCACAATGAGCAGTTCTTC
d_call: .; clone_size: .; v_call: TRBV19; j_call: TRBJ1-2; cdr3_aa: CASSMDSVNYGYTF; cdr3_nt: TGTGCCAGTAGTATGGACTCAGTTAACTATGGCTACACCTTC
d_call: TRBD1; clone_size: once; v_call: TRBV28; j_call: TRBJ1-1; cdr3_aa: CASSPGQGHTEAFF; cdr3_nt: TGTGCCAGCAGCCCCGGACAGGGACACACTGAAGCTTTCTTT
d_call: .; clone_size: .; v_call: TRBV10-1; j_call: TRBJ1-1; cdr3_aa: CASRAARGTEAFF; cdr3_nt: TGCGCCAGCCGGGCCGCCAGGGGCACTGAAGCTTTCTTT
d_call: .; clone_size: .; v_call: TRBV30; j_call: TRBJ2-3; cdr3_aa: CAWSLWLGAATDTQYF; cdr3_nt: TGTGCCTGGAGTCTGTGGTTGGGGGCCGCTACAGATACGCAGTATTTT
d_call: TRBD1; clone_size: .; v_call: TRBV18; j_call: TRBJ1-6; cdr3_aa: CASSSGTGFGSPLHF; cdr3_nt: TGTGCCAGCTCATCCGGGACAGGGTTCGGGTCACCCCTCCACTTT
d_call: .; clone_size: .; v_call: TRBV2; j_call: TRBJ2-1; cdr3_aa: CASTVLRYNEQFF; cdr3_nt: TGTGCCAGCACGGTGTTACGGTACAATGAGCAGTTCTTC
d_call: .; clone_size: .; v_call: TRBV19; j_call: TRBJ2-1; cdr3_aa: CASSIDQLGVYNEQFF; cdr3_nt: TGTGCCAGTAGTATAGATCAGTTGGGGGTTTACAATGAGCAGTTCTTC
d_call: TRBD1; clone_size: few; v_call: TRBV14; j_call: TRBJ2-2; cdr3_aa: CASHPNSGTGVAGELFF; cdr3_nt: TGTGCCAGTCACCCCAACTCCGGGACAGGGGTAGCCGGGGAGCTGTTTTTT